This T cell receptor (beta chain) is drawn from a study of neurological immune-mediated disorders. Trimming shortened V by 2 bases and J by 0 bases, and 10 bases separated the two germline ends. CDR3 size: 15 residues. The germline gives CDR1 SGHAT, CDR2 FQNNGV. This clonotype was observed at least ten times. Its target is unknown. Whole-study findings and limits: HTLV-1-associated myelopathy had the most TCR clonal expansion, and multiple sclerosis had the least, less than healthy controls.

TCRdb analysed the 5' RACE reads with MiXCR anew, one entry per CDR3 protein. Seen here are tens of thousands of distinct CDR3 sequences, approximately 3.9% observed once, and the top ten hold less than 2%. The sequenced sample consisted of PBMCs. This chain joins TRBV11-2 and TRBJ1-1; no clear D. This TCR derives from a man aged 25 to 40 with multiple sclerosis. The CDR3 DNA is TGTGCCAGCAGCTTACCGGGCAGCTTGAACACTGAAGCTTTCTTT. Translated, it gives CASSLPGSLNTEAFF.